These T cell receptor beta chains were read from a single sample in a study of PD-1 blockade in mismatch repair-deficient tumors. Repertoires were generated with immunoSEQ multiplex PCR, while TCRdb's copy carries only in-frame clones and drops some. The table includes 70,000 to 95,000 clones, 70% to 90% detected once. Sample: peripheral blood, taken 44 weeks after starting pembrolizumab. These receptors were collected from an adult with mismatch repair-deficient cancer. CDR3s include the opening cysteine and the closing phenylalanine or tryptophan. Fields, in order: CDR3 length, V gene, D gene, clone size, J gene, CDR3 protein, CDR3 DNA. D genes are given only for firm matches. Size is stated for part of the rows, as once, few or many counts, or as a class when the clone is expanded.

>14|TRBV7-2|-|-|TRBJ2-7
CASSFELVSYEQYF
TGTGCCAGCAGCTTTGAGCTAGTCTCCTACGAGCAGTACTTC
>14|TRBV6-1|-|-|TRBJ1-2
CASISGDGNYGYTF
TGTGCCAGCATATCAGGGGATGGTAACTATGGCTACACCTTC
>15|TRBV19|-|-|TRBJ1-3
CASSIDPREGNTIYF
TGTGCCAGTAGTATAGACCCCCGGGAGGGAAACACCATATATTTT
>16|TRBV5-1|-|once|TRBJ1-4
CASSSTGRLTNEKLFF
TGCGCCAGCAGCTCCACAGGGAGGCTGACTAATGAAAAACTGTTTTTT
>18|TRBV5-8|TRBD2|few|TRBJ2-1
CASSLAGTSRYSYNEQFF
TGTGCCAGCAGCCTGGCCGGGACTAGCAGATACTCCTACAATGAGCAGTTCTTC
>16|TRBV18|TRBD2|once|TRBJ2-1
CASSLTPSGPYNEQFF
TGTGCCAGCTCACTGACACCTAGCGGGCCCTACAATGAGCAGTTCTTC
>14|TRBV18|-|-|TRBJ1-3
CASSRGGTGNTIYF
TGTGCCAGCTCACGCGGGGGGACTGGAAACACCATATATTTT
>15|TRBV7-9|-|-|TRBJ2-3
CASSFYPLWEDTQYF
TGTGCCAGCAGCTTCTACCCCCTTTGGGAGGATACGCAGTATTTT
>13|TRBV30|-|once|TRBJ2-2
CAWSRGLGGELFF
TGTGCCTGGTCGAGGGGTCTCGGCGGGGAGCTGTTTTTT
>16|TRBV7-3|TRBD2|-|TRBJ2-1
CASSKGTSGTPGEQFF
TGTGCCAGCAGCAAAGGGACTAGCGGGACCCCAGGTGAGCAGTTCTTC
>17|TRBV4-1|TRBD2|once|TRBJ2-3
CASSQDGTSGRLDTQYF
TGCGCCAGCAGCCAAGACGGCACTAGCGGGAGATTAGATACGCAGTATTTT
>14|TRBV7-6|TRBD2|once|TRBJ2-1
CASSYRTSTYEQFF
TGTGCCAGCAGTTACCGGACTAGTACGTATGAGCAGTTCTTC
>15|TRBV7-9|TRBD2|-|TRBJ2-1
CASTLSREAYNEQFF
TGTGCCAGCACTCTGTCCCGGGAGGCATATAATGAGCAGTTCTTC
>14|TRBV6-5|-|-|TRBJ1-1
CASSYLQGETEAFF
TGTGCCAGCAGTTACCTCCAGGGAGAGACTGAAGCTTTCTTT
>15|TRBV7-3|-|-|TRBJ2-1
CASSSPTLAYNEQFF
TGTGCCAGCAGCTCCCCCACCCTTGCCTACAATGAGCAGTTCTTC
>16|TRBV6-5|-|-|TRBJ1-1
CASSYGRGLGFTEAFF
TGTGCCAGCAGTTACGGTCGGGGGCTCGGGTTCACTGAAGCTTTCTTT
>15|TRBV6-5|TRBD1|-|TRBJ2-7
CASSSFRTGEYEQYF
TGTGCCAGCAGTTCTTTTAGGACAGGGGAATACGAGCAGTACTTC
>15|TRBV19|TRBD2|-|TRBJ2-1
CASSTIRAGGAEQFF
TGTGCCAGTAGTACTATCCGGGCGGGGGGGGCTGAGCAGTTCTTC
>15|TRBV9|TRBD2|-|TRBJ2-2
CASSGAGGNTGELFF
TGTGCCAGCAGCGGTGCGGGAGGGAACACCGGGGAGCTGTTTTTT
>15|TRBV9|TRBD1|-|TRBJ2-1
CASHPPQGGYNEQFF
TGTGCCTCACACCCCCCACAGGGGGGTTACAATGAGCAGTTCTTC
>16|TRBV6-5|-|-|TRBJ1-1
CASSSITRQMNTEAFF
TGTGCCAGCAGTTCAATTACTCGGCAGATGAACACTGAAGCTTTCTTT
>13|TRBV25-1|-|-|TRBJ2-3
CASSERGVDTQYF
TGTGCCAGCAGTGAAAGAGGGGTGGATACGCAGTATTTT
>12|TRBV6-9|-|-|TRBJ2-2
CASRSNTGELFF
TGTGCCAGCAGATCCAACACCGGGGAGCTGTTTTTT
>13|TRBV11-2|-|-|TRBJ2-2
CASSPGFTGELFF
TGTGCCAGCAGCCCAGGTTTCACCGGGGAGCTGTTTTTT
>14|TRBV6-6|-|-|TRBJ2-7
CASMGVGSSYEQYF
TGTGCCAGCATGGGGGTGGGGAGCTCCTACGAGCAGTACTTC
>17|TRBV19|-|-|TRBJ1-1
CASSTNKYSSMNTEAFF
TGTGCCAGTAGTACCAACAAGTACTCCTCCATGAACACTGAAGCTTTCTTT
>13|TRBV29-1|-|-|TRBJ2-7
CSVIWQDSYEQYF
TGCAGCGTTATTTGGCAGGACTCCTACGAGCAGTACTTC
>16|TRBV6-5|TRBD2|-|TRBJ2-1
CASSYSGTSGYNEQFF
TGTGCCAGCAGTTACTCTGGGACTAGCGGCTACAATGAGCAGTTCTTC
>14|TRBV5-6|-|-|TRBJ2-3
CASSLILLPDTQYF
TGTGCCAGCAGCTTGATCCTGCTGCCAGATACGCAGTATTTT
>14|TRBV7-2|TRBD2|-|TRBJ2-7
CASSLTSGYYEQYF
TGTGCCAGCAGCTTAACTAGCGGGTACTACGAGCAGTACTTC
>15|TRBV21-1|-|-|TRBJ1-4
CASSKRTEVAEKLFF
TGTGCCAGCAGCAAAAGGACGGAGGTGGCTGAAAAACTGTTTTTT
>13|TRBV29-1|TRBD2|-|TRBJ2-1
CSVTTGLANEQFF
TGCAGCGTGACAACCGGACTAGCGAATGAGCAGTTCTTC
>17|TRBV7-8|TRBD1|few|TRBJ1-1
CASSAETLNRGQAEAFF
TGTGCCAGCAGCGCCGAAACCTTAAACAGGGGGCAGGCAGAAGCTTTCTTT
>11|TRBV7-9|-|-|TRBJ2-5
CASRKLETQYF
TGTGCCAGCAGGAAGCTGGAGACCCAGTACTTC
>12|TRBV7-7|-|-|TRBJ2-1
CASSLERGEQFF
TGTGCTAGCAGCTTAGAGAGGGGGGAGCAGTTCTTC
>15|TRBV7-8|TRBD1|-|TRBJ1-1
CASSGRQGMNTEAFF
TGTGCCAGCAGCGGGAGACAGGGTATGAACACTGAAGCTTTCTTT
>14|TRBV19|-|-|TRBJ1-1
CASSMGGKSTEAFF
TGTGCCAGTAGTATGGGGGGAAAAAGCACTGAAGCTTTCTTT